Following are 20 T cell receptor beta chains from one sample sequenced in a study of cytomegalovirus exposure and HLA in healthy donors. This PCR relied on a set of 60 Vbeta primers and 13 Jbeta primers. Produced via immunoSEQ multiplex PCR; TCRdb's table is partial and in-frame only. The sample shows 75,000 to 100,000 clones, 73% of them seen only once. Material for sequencing was PBMCs. The receptors were gathered from a man in his forties in good health and CMV-seronegative.

Only one count was recorded for this clone. The rearrangement links TRBV5-1 to TRBJ2-7; D remains ambiguous. This CDR3 is built from 15 residues. Per germline, CDR1 SGHRS and CDR2 YFSETQ. The germline V and J ends were trimmed by 4 bases and 2 bases, with 16 bases remaining between them. Here the CDR3 reads CASSPETPLPYEQYF. CDR3 DNA sequence: TGCGCCAGCAGCCCGGAGACCCCTCTGCCCTACGAGCAGTACTTC.

The chain recombines TRBV29-1 with TRBJ2-1; the D gene is possibly TRBD2 (6 bases). V lost 1 base and J 4 bases, leaving 14 bases between the germline ends. The CDR3 contains 15 residues. CDR1 is SQVTM and CDR2 is ANQGSEA in the germline V gene. The CDR3 DNA sequence: TGCAGCGTTGAAGGAACAGGAGGGTTTTACAATGAGCAGTTCTTC. This gives the protein CSVEGTGGFYNEQFF.

The chain has TRBV29-1 and TRBJ2-2; 15 positions agree with TRBD2. The junction had 2 bases not matched to a gene; V was cut back by 1 base and J by 5 bases. The CDR3 extends over 16 amino acids. From germline, CDR1 is SQVTM and CDR2 ANQGSEA. This CDR3 is CSVEGTSGGETGELFF. CDR3 bases: TGCAGCGTTGAAGGGACTAGCGGGGGGGAAACCGGGGAGCTGTTTTTT.

The CDR3 reads CASSLVQGQETQYF. In DNA, the CDR3 is TGTGCCAGCAGCTTAGTCCAGGGGCAAGAGACCCAGTACTTC. The chain uses TRBV7-8 and TRBJ2-5; maybe TRBD1 (6 bases). The CDR3 length is 14 residues. Germline CDR1 reads SGHVS; CDR2 reads FQNEAQ. V was cut by 1 base and J by 2 bases, with 8 bases left in between.

The table lists this clone with a few counts. The chain couples TRBV10-3 to TRBJ2-3, with 13 bases lining up with TRBD2. Looked up from germline, CDR1 is ENHRY and CDR2 is SYGVKD. V shed 0 bases, J shed 11 bases, and the junction held 8 bases outside the gene matches. The CDR3 has 16 amino acids. The CDR3 is CAISESSLAGGLKQYF. The CDR3 DNA sequence: TGTGCCATCAGTGAGTCCTCACTAGCGGGGGGGCTGAAGCAGTATTTT.

V and J are TRBV5-1 and TRBJ1-1, with TRBD1 identical over 11 bases. J gave up 5 bases and V 5 bases, and 2 bases lay outside the gene matches. The germline V gene has CDR1 SGHRS and CDR2 YFSETQ. This CDR3 contains 13 residues. The CDR3 nucleotides read TGCGCCAGCAGGGGACAGGGGGAGACTGAAGCTTTCTTT. This gives the protein CASRGQGETEAFF.

The genes are TRBV5-1 and TRBJ1-5; D is uncertain. In germline, CDR1 is SGHRS, CDR2 YFSETQ. The ends were cut back, 4 bases at V and 2 bases at J, with 7 bases in the middle. CDR3 length equals 13 residues. The DNA of the CDR3 is TGCGCCAGCAGCGAGGCGGGCAATCAGCCCCAGCATTTT. Encoded protein: CASSEAGNQPQHF.

As DNA, the CDR3 is TGCGCCAGCAGCTTTCTGGCAGGGGTCGGCGAAAAACTGTTTTTT. This encodes CASSFLAGVGEKLFF. The chain uses TRBV5-1 and TRBJ1-4; D is possibly TRBD1 (6 bases). V lost 2 bases, J lost 8 bases, and 16 bases lay in between. From germline, CDR1 is SGHRS and CDR2 YFSETQ. CDR3 length equals 15 residues.

The rearrangement links TRBV7-2 to TRBJ2-1, with TRBD2 as a possible D gene (6 bases). Germline CDR1 is SGHTA and CDR2 is FQGNSA. Trimming pared 2 bases from V and 9 bases from J, leaving 14 bases between. The CDR3 sequence is 14 residues long. The DNA for the CDR3 is TGTGCCAGCAGCTTACACACTAGCTGGGTTGAGCAGTTCTTC. It specifies CASSLHTSWVEQFF.

CDR3 amino acids: CASSQGNWDRVYEQYF. Here the CDR3 DNA reads TGCGCCAGCAGCCAAGGAAATTGGGACAGAGTCTACGAGCAGTACTTC. This sequence joins TRBV4-3 and TRBJ2-7; TRBD1 matches at 7 bases. V lost 1 base to trimming and J lost 3 bases; unmatched junction nucleotides: 9. The V gene's germline CDR1 is LGHNA and CDR2 YSLEER. The CDR3 is 16 residues long.

This clone came up once. The gene calls are TRBV7-9 and TRBJ2-1; D is perhaps TRBD2 (5 bases). Trimming cost V 6 bases and J 9 bases, with 9 bases left between them. In germline, CDR1 is SEHNR, CDR2 FQNEAQ (reference sequence). This CDR3 comprises 11 residues. The CDR3 DNA sequence: TGTGCCAGCAGGGACTCCGTTGAGCAGTTCTTC. Its translation is CASRDSVEQFF.

The table lists this clone with a few counts. The rearrangement joins TRBV15 to TRBJ2-7; D is unclear. The length of the CDR3 is 15 residues. V lost 4 bases and J 0 bases, leaving 13 bases between the germline ends. Germline V gene sequence: CDR1 LNHNV, CDR2 YYDKDF (reference sequence). CDR3 nucleotides: TGTGCCACCAGCAACGAAGACCGGAGCTCCTACGAGCAGTACTTC. Translation: CATSNEDRSSYEQYF.

This chain connects TRBV5-6 to TRBJ2-5, with 8 bases identical to TRBD2. The J segment lost 9 bases and the V segment lost 0 bases, leaving 7 bases of the junction unmatched. In germline, CDR1 is SGHDT, CDR2 YYEEEE. This CDR3 spans 14 amino acids. CDR3 sequence (DNA): TGTGCCAGCAGCTTGGGAGGCGGGGGGTTGGCCCAGTACTTC. Translation gives CASSLGGGGLAQYF.

V and J are TRBV27 and TRBJ1-2; possibly TRBD1 for D (6 bases). V dropped 1 base and J dropped 7 bases, with 13 bases sitting between them. The germline V gene has CDR1 MNHEY and CDR2 SMNVEV (reference sequence). CDR3 length equals 14 residues. DNA for the CDR3: TGTGCCAGCAGTTTATTTGCGGGGGGCCCTGGCTACACCTTC. Its protein is CASSLFAGGPGYTF.

This clone is deemed medium-sized. V gene TRBV5-5 combines with J gene TRBJ2-7; TRBD2 is a possible D gene (5 bases). This CDR3 spans 15 amino acids. Germline V gives CDR1 SGHKS, CDR2 YYEKEE (reference sequence). The ends were cut back, 4 bases at V and 3 bases at J, with 17 bases in the middle. CDR3 in amino acids: CASSRTVVDYYEQYF. DNA of the CDR3: TGTGCCAGCAGCAGAACCGTGGTAGACTACTACGAGCAGTACTTC.

The chain carries TRBV5-1 and TRBJ1-1, with 10 bases identical to TRBD1. Trimming took 4 bases from V and 2 from J; bases not matched to a gene: 8. This CDR3 has 16 residues. The germline gives CDR1 SGHRS, CDR2 YFSETQ. Here the CDR3 DNA reads TGCGCCAGCAGCATCACCGGGACAGGGGTTAACACTGAAGCTTTCTTT. Its translation is CASSITGTGVNTEAFF.

This clone appeared a few times. The CDR3: CASSYQGFCTF. The CDR3 region has the DNA TGTGCCAGCAGTTACCAGGGGTTCTGCACCTTC. The rearrangement uses TRBV6-5 and TRBJ1-2, with TRBD1 as a possible D gene (6 bases). The ends were cut back, 2 bases at V and 13 bases at J, with 11 bases in the middle. This CDR3 comprises 11 residues. CDR1 is MNHEY, CDR2 SVGAGI, per germline.

The V call is TRBV15, the J call TRBJ2-7; no clear D. Germline V gives CDR1 LNHNV, CDR2 YYDKDF (reference sequence). Trimming pared 8 bases from V and 4 bases from J, leaving 3 bases between. There are 9 residues in the CDR3. The DNA of the CDR3 is TGTGCCACCCCTTACGAGCAGTACTTC. It specifies CATPYEQYF.

This clone occurred a few times. This rearrangement joins TRBV9 to TRBJ1-1, with TRBD1 identical over 9 bases. The CDR3 length is 16 residues. After removal of 0 bases from V and 3 bases from J, the junction contained 6 bases not matched to a gene. Germline CDR1 reads SGDLS; CDR2 reads YYNGEE. DNA for the CDR3: TGTGCCAGCAGCGTAGCTCCGACAGGGGGTGACACTGAAGCTTTCTTT. This encodes CASSVAPTGGDTEAFF.

This sequence joins TRBV5-4 and TRBJ2-3; TRBD2 aligns across 7 bases. The CDR3 has 17 amino acids. Losses at the gene ends were 4 bases for V and 2 bases for J; bases not matched to a gene: 13. CDR1 is SGHNT, CDR2 YYREEE, per germline (reference sequence). The CDR3 region is CASSAPGLSSPTDTQYF. As DNA, the CDR3 is TGTGCCAGCAGCGCCCCGGGACTAAGCAGCCCCACAGATACGCAGTATTTT. Full variable domain (rest looked up from reference TRBV5-4 and TRBJ2-3): ETGVTQSPTHLIKTRGQQVTLRCSSQSGHNTVSWYQQALGQGPQFIFQYYREEENGRGNFPPRFSGLQFPNYSSELNVNALELDDSALYLCASSAPGLSSPTDTQYFGPGTRLTVL.